These 15 T cell receptor beta chains were all obtained from the same sample, sequenced in a study of Ad26.COV2.S vaccination and SARS-CoV-2 variants. Assay used: immunoSEQ multiplex PCR; TCRdb lists only in-frame clones, some missing. The profile covers around 340,000 clones, with 88% appearing a single time and 6.4% taken by the ten largest. As for treatment: 15 to 20 received Ad26.COV2.S at low or high dose, single or two shots; about 5 received placebo; per-sample allocation not given. After the first vaccine or placebo injection, samples were drawn on day 63. Here the sequenced sample was peripheral blood, taken in a trial of Ad26.COV2.S vaccine versus placebo. The receptors derive from a person aged 18 to 59 who received the Ad26.COV2.S COVID-19 vaccine or a placebo.

The V call is TRBV7-2, the J call TRBJ1-1; D is undetermined. The CDR3 runs to 14 residues. Trimming removed 1 base from V and 2 bases from J, with 8 bases in between. Germline CDR1 reads SGHTA; CDR2 reads FQGNSA. The chain's CDR3 is CASSLGTHNTEAFF. DNA for the CDR3: TGTGCCAGCAGCTTAGGGACCCATAACACTGAAGCTTTCTTT. The full variable domain, completed using reference TRBV7-2 and TRBJ1-1, is GAGVSQSPSNKVTEKGKDVELRCDPISGHTALYWYRQSLGQGLEFLIYFQGNSAPDKSGLPSDRFSAERTGGSVSTLTIQRTQQEDSAVYLCASSLGTHNTEAFFGQGTRLTVV.

The chain links TRBV4-2 to TRBJ1-6; D is uncertain. The CDR3 extends over 15 amino acids. Deletions cut 1 base from V and 5 bases from J, with 9 bases between. Per germline, CDR1 LGHNA and CDR2 YNFKEQ. CDR3 in DNA: TGTGCCAGCAGCCAAGTTAAGGGTGATAATTCACCCCTCCACTTT. Protein sequence: CASSQVKGDNSPLHF.

The DNA for the CDR3 is TGTGCCAGCAGCGTAGGGGGCCAGGGGGCCTCCGAGCAGTACTTC. Its protein is CASSVGGQGASEQYF. The chain employs TRBV9 and TRBJ2-7; 8 bases line up with TRBD1. J was trimmed by 6 bases and V by 0 bases; bases with no gene match: 8. CDR1 and CDR2 (germline): SGDLS, YYNGEE. There are 15 residues in the CDR3.

The rearrangement links TRBV28 to TRBJ1-1, with D unclear. Germline CDR1 is MDHEN and CDR2 is SYDVKM. The CDR3 has 13 amino acids. The V gene lost 8 bases and the J gene lost 0 bases, with 10 bases spanning the gap. CDR3 in amino acids: CASDTPMNTEAFF. CDR3 DNA: TGTGCCAGCGACACACCGATGAACACTGAAGCTTTCTTT.

The chain links TRBV5-5 to TRBJ1-5; 7 bases are shared with TRBD1. V was pared by 0 bases and J by 3 bases, with 9 bases of the junction left unmatched. CDR3 length equals 17 residues. Germline V gives CDR1 SGHKS, CDR2 YYEKEE (reference sequence). The CDR3 nucleotides read TGTGCCAGCAGCTTGGGGGGCTGGGGACAGTTCAATCAGCCCCAGCATTTT. It translates to CASSLGGWGQFNQPQHF.

This clone was seen just once. V gene TRBV7-9 combines with J gene TRBJ1-2, with D perhaps TRBD1 (5 bases). This CDR3 is built from 13 residues. V was trimmed by 3 bases and J by 6 bases, leaving 11 bases between them. Germline V gives CDR1 SEHNR, CDR2 FQNEAQ (reference sequence). CDR3 sequence reads: CASSLVRGDGYTF. DNA for the CDR3: TGTGCCAGCAGCTTGGTACGGGGGGATGGCTACACCTTC.

Regarding this clone: Other DNA sequences of this sample code for an identical CDR3. The rearrangement joins TRBV7-2 to TRBJ2-1; 10 bases are shared with TRBD2. The CDR3 has 15 residues. V lost 4 bases and J lost 1; bases outside the gene matches: 1. The V gene's germline CDR1 is SGHTA and CDR2 FQGNSA. CDR3 bases: TGTGCCAGCAGCTCTAGCGGGGGATCCTACAATGAGCAGTTCTTC. Translated: CASSSSGGSYNEQFF.

The chain links TRBV10-3 to TRBJ2-6; D not resolved. Looked up from germline, CDR1 is ENHRY and CDR2 is SYGVKD. This CDR3 contains 14 residues. Trimming took 10 bases from V and 0 from J, leaving 10 bases between them. CDR3 nucleotide sequence: TGTGCCACGGGCCTAGACTCTGGGGCCAACGTCCTGACTTTC. It yields the protein CATGLDSGANVLTF.

The chain carries TRBV23-1 and TRBJ1-1; D possibly corresponds to TRBD1 (5 bases). TRBV23-1 is marked as an open reading frame, function uncertain. The CDR3 covers 16 residues. The ends were cut back, 4 bases at V and 5 bases at J, with 20 bases in the middle. CDR3 protein: CASSRLVGDADTEAFF. The DNA of the CDR3 is TGCGCCAGCAGTCGACTAGTAGGGGATGCGGATACTGAAGCTTTCTTT.

This clone was seen a handful of times. This chain links TRBV4-1 with TRBJ1-6; tentative D call: TRBD1 (5 bases). Trimming removed 1 base at V and 5 bases at J, with 21 bases between. This CDR3 spans 19 amino acids. Germline CDR1 MGHRA, CDR2 YSYEKL. The CDR3 spells CASSQGPLSVGVNNSPLHF. CDR3 DNA: TGCGCCAGCAGCCAAGGTCCTCTGAGCGTAGGGGTAAATAATTCACCCCTCCACTTT.

The V and J genes are TRBV30 and TRBJ2-1; a possible D gene is TRBD2 (5 bases). Trimming cost V 3 bases and J 8 bases, with 26 bases left between them. CDR3 length: 17 amino acids. Germline CDR1 is GTSNPN and CDR2 is SVGIG (reference sequence). CDR3: CAWREVGYGPWNHEQFF. The CDR3 bases are TGTGCCTGGAGGGAGGTTGGTTATGGGCCGTGGAACCATGAGCAGTTCTTC.

The chain's CDR3 is CASSPRRETQYF. The CDR3 coding sequence is TGTGCCAGCAGTCCTAGACGGGAGACCCAGTACTTC. J is TRBJ2-5 and V is TRBV7-2; D is unclear. CDR3 length: 12 residues. Germline assignment: CDR1 SGHTA and CDR2 FQGNSA. Between the trimmed V and J ends, which lost 6 bases and 5 bases, there was a span of 10 bases.

This sequence joins TRBV6-4 and TRBJ2-7; D uncertain. The CDR3 has 12 amino acids. Germline V lookup: CDR1 MRHNA, CDR2 SNTAGT. Between the trimmed V and J ends, which lost 2 bases and 3 bases, there was a span of 5 bases. In DNA, the CDR3 is TGTGCCAGCAGTGACAGGAGCTACGAGCAGTACTTC. Protein product: CASSDRSYEQYF.

The V and J genes are TRBV21-1 and TRBJ2-7; TRBD1 reflects the table's D call only, with no check against the DNA. TRBV21-1 represents a pseudogene. This CDR3 is 16 amino acids long. The CDR3 nucleotides are TGTGCCAGCAGCAAAGTAGCTCGGACAGGCGCCTACGAGCAGTACTTC. Translation: CASSKVARTGAYEQYF.

V and J are TRBV11-2 and TRBJ2-7; D gene unclear. The germline V gene has CDR1 SGHAT and CDR2 FQNNGV. V was shortened by 0 bases and J by 4 bases, with 10 bases between the two germline ends. This CDR3 spans 14 amino acids. In nucleotides, the CDR3 is TGTGCCAGCAGCTTAGAAGTCTCGGCTTACGAGCAGTACTTC. The encoded protein is CASSLEVSAYEQYF.